The 26 T cell receptor beta chains reported below all come from one sample, sequenced in a study of T cell repertoires in cytomegalovirus infection. MiXCR, applied by TCRdb to the reads, yields one record per CDR3 protein. The sample has hundreds of thousands of distinct CDR3 sequences, about 9.2% seen once. The sequenced sample was PBMCs. These receptors all come from a human donor in good health (CMV status not recorded). Some clones in this sample may be carry-over from other donors' samples.

This clonotype was seen at least ten times. The chain has TRBV14 and TRBJ2-3; perhaps D is TRBD1 or TRBD2 (5 bases each). In germline, CDR1 is SGHDN, CDR2 FVKESK. The CDR3 covers 16 residues. The germline V and J ends were trimmed by 5 bases and 1 base, with 16 bases remaining between them. In DNA form, the CDR3 reads TGTGCCAGCAGCTTGGATAAGGGGACCCGCACAGATACGCAGTATTTT. This encodes CASSLDKGTRTDTQYF.

In its sample, this clonotype was seen many times. The J gene is TRBJ1-2, the V gene TRBV19; 10 bases line up with TRBD1. CDR1 is LNHDA, CDR2 SQIVND, per germline (reference sequence). After removal of 6 bases from V and 6 bases from J, the junction contained 1 base not matched to a gene. This CDR3 comprises 12 residues. CDR3 residues: CASRTGGDGYTF. The CDR3 nucleotides read TGTGCCAGTAGGACAGGGGGCGATGGCTACACCTTC.

The V gene is TRBV20-1, the J gene TRBJ2-2; possibly TRBD1 for D (6 bases). The germline V gene encodes CDR1 DFQATT and CDR2 SNEGSKA (reference sequence). With 3 bases removed from V and 6 bases from J, the gap between germline ends came to 8 bases. This CDR3 has 12 residues. For the CDR3, the DNA is TGCAGTGCTAGTGGACAGCCCGGGGAGCTGTTTTTT. Translated: CSASGQPGELFF.

This clonotype was seen ten or more times. The chain uses TRBV7-2 and TRBJ2-3, with 10 bases matching TRBD2. Looked up from germline, CDR1 is SGHTA and CDR2 is FQGNSA. The length of the CDR3 is 16 residues. Trimming at V came to 5 bases and at J to 5 bases, leaving 10 bases not matched to a gene. CDR3 loop: CASSPTSGAVRDTQYF. The CDR3 coding sequence is TGTGCCAGCAGCCCTACTAGCGGGGCGGTCCGAGATACGCAGTATTTT.

In its sample, this clonotype was seen many times. The V call is TRBV6-2 or TRBV6-3, the J call TRBJ1-1; 7 bases map to TRBD1. In germline, CDR1 is MNHEY, CDR2 SVGEGT. J was trimmed by 0 bases and V by 6 bases; bases with no gene match: 13. The length of the CDR3 is 17 residues. The CDR3 nucleotides are TGTGCCAGCAGAGAGGGTGCCTACAGGGGATTGAACACTGAAGCTTTCTTT. Amino acids: CASREGAYRGLNTEAFF.

This clonotype was detected ten times or more. The J gene is TRBJ1-6, the V gene TRBV18; D is unresolved. V was shortened by 1 base and J by 8 bases, with 9 bases between the two germline ends. This CDR3 is built from 14 residues. Germline loops: CDR1 KGHSH, CDR2 LQKENI. The CDR3 here is CASSPLDRDSPLHF. CDR3 coding DNA: TGTGCCAGCTCACCACTGGACCGTGATTCACCCCTCCACTTT.

This clonotype was detected many times. The gene calls are TRBV7-6 and TRBJ2-5; 7 bases are shared with TRBD2. Unmatched junction bases numbered 16, after V lost 4 bases and J lost 8 bases. CDR3 length: 16 residues. CDR1 SGHVS and CDR2 FNYEAQ come from the germline V gene. The CDR3 spells CASSSPSGGGLDTQYF. In DNA form, the CDR3 reads TGTGCCAGCAGCTCACCCTCGGGCGGGGGACTGGATACCCAGTACTTC.

The rearrangement uses TRBV7-9 and TRBJ1-4, with D hard to call. The ends were cut back, 7 bases at V and 7 bases at J, with 16 bases in the middle. The CDR3 is 14 amino acids. The germline V gene has CDR1 SEHNR and CDR2 FQNEAQ (reference sequence). CDR3 DNA sequence: TGTGCCAGCAACACCCCAGGCGTAACTGAAAAACTGTTTTTT. Amino acids: CASNTPGVTEKLFF.

This clonotype was detected many times. The chain employs TRBV20-1 and TRBJ1-5, with D perhaps matching TRBD1 (5 bases). Germline V gives CDR1 DFQATT, CDR2 SNEGSKA (reference sequence). The CDR3 runs to 15 residues. Trimming pared 0 bases from V and 4 bases from J, leaving 13 bases between. The CDR3 nucleotides read TGCAGTGCTAGAGATTATGGGGCTAGGAATCAGCCCCAGCATTTT. It encodes CSARDYGARNQPQHF.

V and J are TRBV12-5 and TRBJ2-1, with a tentative D call TRBD2 (6 bases). The CDR3 has 14 residues. V shed 1 base and J shed 9 bases, with 13 bases lying between them. From germline, CDR1 is LGHNT and CDR2 FRNRAP. In DNA form, the CDR3 reads TGTGCTAGTGGTTTGGCCCACCGGGACTCTGAGCAGTTCTTC. This translates into CASGLAHRDSEQFF.

Ten or more counts support this clonotype. This sequence joins TRBV2 and TRBJ2-5; D possibly corresponds to TRBD2 (5 bases). The CDR3 has 13 residues. Germline V gene lookup returns CDR1 SNHLY and CDR2 FYNNEI. V shed 1 base and J shed 7 bases, with 10 bases lying between them. CDR3 in amino acids: CASSEERARTQYF. The CDR3 DNA follows: TGTGCCAGCAGTGAAGAGAGGGCGAGGACCCAGTACTTC.

This clonotype was detected many times. The chain employs TRBV6-5 and TRBJ2-1; D gene uncertain. The CDR3 extends over 11 amino acids. Germline loops: CDR1 MNHEY, CDR2 SVGAGI. The V gene lost 5 bases and the J gene lost 8 bases, with 7 bases spanning the gap. The CDR3 region has the DNA TGTGCCAGCAGTAGATACGATGAGCAGTTCTTC. Amino acid sequence: CASSRYDEQFF.

This clonotype was picked up many times. The chain employs TRBV2 and TRBJ1-5; D gene unclear. The V and J ends lost 3 bases and 4 bases respectively, with 10 bases between them. Germline CDR1 is SNHLY and CDR2 is FYNNEI. The CDR3 extends over 14 amino acids. CDR3 amino acids: CASSDRGGNQPQHF. The DNA for the CDR3 is TGTGCCAGCAGTGATCGAGGTGGTAATCAGCCCCAGCATTTT.

This clonotype was recorded many times. V usage is TRBV7-2 and J usage is TRBJ1-4; unclear D gene. CDR1 is SGHTA and CDR2 is FQGNSA in the germline V gene. The CDR3 runs to 12 residues. The V gene lost 2 bases and the J gene lost 8 bases, with 6 bases spanning the gap. The DNA of the CDR3 is TGTGCCAGCAGCTTACCCCGGGAAAAACTGTTTTTT. It encodes CASSLPREKLFF.

This clonotype was seen only a few times. The CDR3 DNA reads as TGTGCCAGCAGTCCCTCAAAGAACACTGAAGCTTTCTTT. This codes for CASSPSKNTEAFF. This chain uses TRBV6-1 with TRBJ1-1; D is uncertain. The V and J ends lost 5 bases and 1 base respectively, with 8 bases between them. CDR1 is MNHNS, CDR2 SASEGT, per germline. CDR3 length: 13 residues.

This clonotype was seen at least ten times. The rearrangement uses TRBV25-1 and TRBJ1-2, with D unresolved. The CDR3 runs to 14 residues. V was trimmed by 7 bases and J by 2 bases, leaving 14 bases between them. CDR1 and CDR2 (germline): MGHDK, SYGVNS. This CDR3 is CASTGPTRNYGYTF. The CDR3 nucleotides read TGTGCCAGCACGGGCCCAACAAGGAACTATGGCTACACCTTC.

At least ten counts were recorded for this clonotype. The chain has TRBV6-2 or TRBV6-3 and TRBJ2-1; D is possibly TRBD2 (7 bases). Trimming cost V 8 bases and J 15 bases, with 17 bases left between them. CDR3 length: 11 residues. Looked up from germline, CDR1 is MNHEY and CDR2 is SVGEGT. The CDR3 sequence: CASWGGGHLFF. The CDR3 region has the DNA TGTGCCAGCTGGGGGGGCGGTCATTTGTTCTTC.

This clonotype was detected many times. The rearrangement links TRBV11-3 to TRBJ2-2; D not resolved. The CDR3 sequence is 15 residues long. Trimming took 5 bases from V and 3 from J, leaving 13 bases between them. CDR1 and CDR2 (germline): SGHNT, YENEEA. CDR3 coding DNA: TGTGCCAGCAGCAGAACAGCGAGGTACACCGGGGAGCTGTTTTTT. Its protein product is CASSRTARYTGELFF.

This clonotype was detected many times. The rearrangement links TRBV6-1 to TRBJ1-2, with D possibly matching TRBD1 (5 bases). The V gene's germline CDR1 is MNHNS and CDR2 SASEGT. This CDR3 is 13 amino acids long. V dropped 5 bases and J dropped 5 bases, with 12 bases sitting between them. The CDR3 bases are TGTGCCAGCAGTTATCAGGCAGGGTATGGCTACACCTTC. Translated, it gives CASSYQAGYGYTF.

The chain combines TRBV10-3 with TRBJ1-5; D ambiguous. In germline, CDR1 is ENHRY, CDR2 SYGVKD. V was trimmed by 3 bases and J by 1 base, leaving 7 bases between them. CDR3 size: 14 residues. For the CDR3, the DNA is TGTGCCATCAGTGATCTGTCGAGCAATCAGCCCCAGCATTTT. Protein: CAISDLSSNQPQHF.

In this sample, this clonotype turned up many times. The J gene is TRBJ2-3, the V gene TRBV7-9; 10 nucleotides agree with TRBD2. CDR1 is SEHNR, CDR2 FQNEAQ, per germline (reference sequence). CDR3 length: 15 residues. Trimming took 2 bases from V and 2 from J; bases not matched to a gene: 1. The CDR3, as DNA: TGTGCCAGCAGCTTACTAGCGGGGGACACAGATACGCAGTATTTT. Its translation: CASSLLAGDTDTQYF.

Ten or more counts support this clonotype. The CDR3 loop is CASTRRPMGEQYF. The CDR3 DNA is TGTGCCAGCACGAGGAGACCCATGGGTGAGCAGTACTTC. This chain uses TRBV6-2 or TRBV6-3 with TRBJ2-7; no firm D call. Trimming left V 7 bases short and J 7 bases short, with 17 bases between. The CDR3 sequence is 13 residues long. The germline V gene has CDR1 MNHEY and CDR2 SVGEGT.

A remark on this clonotype: A much bigger clone sits one base away, suggesting this may be a read error. The chain joins TRBV11-3 to TRBJ2-5; TRBD1 matches at 7 bases. The CDR3 has 14 amino acids. The junction had 4 bases not matched to a gene; V was cut back by 5 bases and J by 1 base. CDR1 and CDR2 from the germline V gene are SGHNT and YENEEA. The DNA of the CDR3 is TGTGCCAGCAGCCCAGGGGACAGCCAAGAGACCCAGTACTTC. Translation gives CASSPGDSQETQYF.

Comments on this clonotype: A much larger clone is a single base away; this may be a read error. This chain connects TRBV28 to TRBJ2-3, with D uncertain. Trimming took off 7 bases at V and 10 bases at J, with 15 bases between the two ends. The germline V gene has CDR1 MDHEN and CDR2 SYDVKM. The CDR3 totals 12 residues. The CDR3 coding sequence is TGTGCCAGCAACAGCAATGGACCCTCGCAGTATTTT. Translating gives CASNSNGPSQYF.

The chain has TRBV29-1 and TRBJ2-3; the D call may be TRBD1 or TRBD2 (5 bases each). With 7 bases removed from V and 3 bases from J, the gap between germline ends came to 17 bases. CDR3 length: 14 amino acids. Germline loops: CDR1 SQVTM, CDR2 ANQGSEA. CDR3 DNA sequence: TGCAGCGGGGACGGACCAGCAGTAACAGATACGCAGTATTTT. Translating it yields CSGDGPAVTDTQYF.

This rearrangement joins TRBV5-1 to TRBJ2-6, with D possibly TRBD2 on 6 matching bases. This CDR3 contains 15 residues. Trimming removed 7 bases at V and 2 bases at J, with 13 bases between. CDR1 and CDR2 (germline): SGHRS, YFSETQ. The DNA for the CDR3 is TGCGCCAGCGGACGGCGGGGAGCTGGGGCCAACGTCCTGACTTTC. Its translation is CASGRRGAGANVLTF.